This T cell receptor (beta chain) was captured in a study of CD8 T cells in ankylosing spondylitis. The study's findings and limits: In ankylosing spondylitis patients, matched synovial fluid reportedly showed significant enrichment of disease-linked clones.

The CDR3 sequence is 16 residues long. Losses at the gene ends were 4 bases for V and 6 bases for J; bases not matched to a gene: 13. Germline assignment: CDR1 SGHRS and CDR2 YFSETQ. This clonotype came up many times. Its antigen is undetermined. For TCR beta, libraries came from quantitative 5'-RACE with molecular barcodes. TCRdb called the 5' RACE reads again in MiXCR, with one record for every CDR3 protein. The top ten hold approximately 33% of the sample, which has a few hundred thousand distinct CDR3 sequences, 15% to 20% seen once. The clonotype was recovered from a male donor with ankylosing spondylitis or in good health (not recorded which). The source material was blood, either unsorted or a sorted T cell fraction (not recorded which). The chain recombines TRBV5-1 with TRBJ2-3, with 8 bases lining up with TRBD1. CDR3 bases: TGCGCCAGCAGCGGAGACAGGGGTCAGGGAGTGGATACGCAGTATTTT. Translation gives CASSGDRGQGVDTQYF.